Each of the 13 T cell receptor beta chains below was sequenced from the same sample in a study of vaccination effects on CD4 cells after COVID-19. No antigen has been identified for these receptors. Culturing for 9 to 10 days preceded CD4+ T cell isolation. Convalescent patients had PCR-confirmed SARS-CoV-2 infection between March and December 2020. Subjects were given two BNT162b2 or mRNA-1273 vaccine doses. Produced via immunoSEQ multiplex PCR; TCRdb's table is partial and in-frame only. The table records around 50,000 clones, around 80% of them present only once. Sequencing used CD4+ T cells from PBMCs cultured without peptide, obtained after COVID-19 vaccination. The receptors come from a human donor who had a prior SARS-CoV-2 infection.

V usage is TRBV6-6 and J usage is TRBJ2-1; tentative D call: TRBD2 (5 bases). The CDR3 has 14 residues. CDR1 and CDR2 from the germline V gene are MNHNY and SVGAGI (reference sequence). V shed 0 bases and J shed 10 bases, with 13 bases lying between them. CDR3 in amino acids: CASSYSLIREEQFF. For the CDR3, the DNA is TGTGCCAGCAGTTACTCGCTAATCCGGGAAGAGCAGTTCTTC.

This clone was detected once. This chain links TRBV6-6 with TRBJ1-2; D is possibly TRBD1 (5 bases). Germline values: CDR1 MNHNY, CDR2 SVGAGI (reference sequence). CDR3 length: 13 amino acids. V was trimmed by 2 bases and J by 2 bases, leaving 6 bases between them. CDR3 protein: CASSYDRNYGYTF. The CDR3 DNA is TGTGCCAGCAGTTACGACAGAAACTATGGCTACACCTTC.

In DNA, the CDR3 is TGTGCCACCAGCAGAGATCTATGGAGACAGGGAGAAGCTTTCTTT. It specifies CATSRDLWRQGEAFF. The chain joins TRBV15 to TRBJ1-1; 7 bases fit TRBD1. CDR1 and CDR2 (germline): LNHNV, YYDKDF (reference sequence). V dropped 0 bases and J dropped 8; count of bases not matched to a gene: 9. The CDR3 length is 15 residues.

The chain combines TRBV30 with TRBJ1-4, with D perhaps TRBD1 (5 bases). The CDR3 totals 15 residues. CDR1 is GTSNPN and CDR2 is SVGIG in the germline V gene (reference sequence). Trimming left V 1 base short and J 5 bases short, with 14 bases between. CDR3 sequence: CAWSAPGPLNEKLFF. The CDR3 DNA is TGTGCCTGGAGTGCCCCGGGACCGCTAAATGAAAAACTGTTTTTT.

V is TRBV7-3 and J is TRBJ2-1; 9 bases agree with TRBD2. The germline V gene encodes CDR1 SGHTA and CDR2 FQGTGA. The trim removed 1 base at V and 6 bases at J, leaving 13 bases unmatched. The CDR3 contains 18 residues. This CDR3 is CASSLMGEWRGGSNEQFF. CDR3 DNA: TGTGCCAGCAGCTTAATGGGGGAGTGGCGGGGGGGATCCAATGAGCAGTTCTTC.

The chain links TRBV19 to TRBJ2-1, with 8 bases that match TRBD2. The V and J ends lost 3 bases and 5 bases, in that order; junction bases with no gene match: 6. The germline CDR1 and CDR2 sequences are LNHDA and SQIVND (reference sequence). This CDR3 has 15 residues. As DNA, the CDR3 is TGTGCCAGTAGTATTACTGGACTAGCCCACAATGAGCAGTTCTTC. It translates to CASSITGLAHNEQFF.

A single count supports this clone. The V and J genes are TRBV28 and TRBJ2-1, with TRBD2 matching 8 bases. This CDR3 has 15 residues. V shed 3 bases and J 8 bases; nucleotides not matched to a gene: 9. The germline gives CDR1 MDHEN, CDR2 SYDVKM. This CDR3 is CASSLAGGKADEQFF. The DNA of the CDR3 is TGTGCCAGCAGTTTGGCGGGGGGCAAAGCGGATGAGCAGTTCTTC.

The chain employs TRBV2 and TRBJ2-7, with TRBD1 identical over 12 bases. Per germline, CDR1 SNHLY and CDR2 FYNNEI. The CDR3 extends over 15 amino acids. The trim removed 6 bases at V and 2 bases at J, leaving 5 bases unmatched. The DNA for the CDR3 is TGTGCCAGCAGGGAGGGACAGGGGGCGACCTACGAGCAGTACTTC. This codes for CASREGQGATYEQYF.

The chain joins TRBV7-2 to TRBJ1-1; D not resolved. CDR3 length: 14 amino acids. Germline CDR1 is SGHTA and CDR2 is FQGNSA. Between the trimmed V and J ends, which lost 5 bases and 7 bases, there was a span of 17 bases. The CDR3 protein is CASSPDYYVSEAFF. The CDR3 DNA is TGTGCCAGCAGCCCAGACTACTATGTCAGTGAAGCTTTCTTT. Using reference TRBV7-2 and TRBJ1-1 for the parts outside the CDR3, the full variable domain is GAGVSQSPSNKVTEKGKDVELRCDPISGHTALYWYRQSLGQGLEFLIYFQGNSAPDKSGLPSDRFSAERTGGSVSTLTIQRTQQEDSAVYLCASSPDYYVSEAFFGQGTRLTVV.

V is TRBV11-2 and J is TRBJ1-4, with D hard to call. The CDR3 consists of 15 residues. With 0 bases removed from V and 8 bases from J, the gap between germline ends came to 13 bases. CDR1 is SGHAT, CDR2 FQNNGV, per germline. Written as DNA, the CDR3 is TGTGCCAGCAGCTTAGATCGCGTAGGAGGGGAAAAACTGTTTTTT. It translates to CASSLDRVGGEKLFF. Looking up the rest from reference TRBV11-2 and TRBJ1-4 gives the full variable domain: EAGVAQSPRYKIIEKRQSVAFWCNPISGHATLYWYQQILGQGPKLLIQFQNNGVVDDSQLPKDRFSAERLKGVDSTLKIQPAKLEDSAVYLCASSLDRVGGEKLFFGSGTQLSVL.

The gene calls are TRBV9 and TRBJ2-7; 9 nucleotides agree with TRBD2. The CDR3 totals 16 residues. CDR1 is SGDLS and CDR2 is YYNGEE in the germline V gene. Trimming at V came to 4 bases and at J to 3 bases, leaving 11 bases not matched to a gene. In DNA, the CDR3 is TGTGCCAGCAGCTCCCACTCCGGGACTAGCCTCTACGAGCAGTACTTC. Protein: CASSSHSGTSLYEQYF.

The chain has TRBV5-1 and TRBJ2-2, with 10 positions matching TRBD2. CDR1 is SGHRS and CDR2 is YFSETQ in the germline V gene. This CDR3 comprises 13 residues. With V trimmed by 4 bases and J by 8 bases, 2 bases remained unmatched. CDR3 sequence reads: CASSTGLAGELFF. The CDR3 DNA follows: TGCGCCAGCAGCACGGGACTAGCGGGGGAGCTGTTTTTT.

The genes are TRBV9 and TRBJ2-3, with D unclear. Trimming took off 0 bases at V and 2 bases at J, with 7 bases between the two ends. CDR1 is SGDLS, CDR2 YYNGEE, per germline. The CDR3 runs 14 residues. CDR3 bases: TGTGCCAGCAGCGTAGACTCATACACAGATACGCAGTATTTT. It codes for CASSVDSYTDTQYF.